The clone carrying this TCR beta chain was seen a few times. The entry originates in a study of blood T cells in healthy people across ages. Next came a second PCR, run for about 6 to 12 cycles, which used a sample-barcoded 5' primer along with a J-beta primer mix. With 12 random nucleotides, a template-switch adaptor tagged each individual cDNA molecule. TCRdb re-called the 5' RACE reads through MiXCR, storing one row per CDR3 protein. The table has about 640,000 distinct CDR3 sequences, roughly three fifths seen once; the top ten hold 30% to 45%. This CDR3 spans 18 amino acids. Germline CDR1 MGHRA, CDR2 YSYEKL. V was pared by 4 bases and J by 4 bases, with 25 bases between.

This TCR was sampled from a man aged 55 to 70 in good health. V is TRBV4-1 and J is TRBJ1-2; the D gene is possibly TRBD1 (6 bases). The material sequenced was blood. The CDR3 bases are TGCGCCAGCAGCCTTAGTATAGACCCACAGGGTTGGAGCTATGGCTACACCTTC. Translating it yields CASSLSIDPQGWSYGYTF.